Below are 9 T cell receptor beta chains sequenced from a single sample in a study of T-cell reconstitution after alpha-beta-depleted transplantation in children. Unique molecular identifiers featured in how the TCRbeta library was prepared. TCRdb redid the calling of the PCR reads with MiXCR, one entry per CDR3 protein. In the table there are approximately 230,000 distinct CDR3 sequences, 20% to 30% of which are singletons. The material sequenced was PBMCs, mostly from graft donor cells, taken 360 days after TCRalphabeta/CD19-depleted stem cell transplant. These receptors originate from a female patient aged 2 to 10 who had a stem cell transplant for congenital amegakaryocytic thrombocytopenia, so the T cells may come from the graft donor.

The chain combines TRBV15 with TRBJ1-3; a possible D gene is TRBD1 (6 bases). V lost 2 bases, J lost 0 bases, and 11 bases lay in between. CDR3 length equals 16 residues. The germline V gene encodes CDR1 LNHNV and CDR2 YYDKDF (reference sequence). Written as DNA, the CDR3 is TGTGCCACCAGCAGAACACCGACAGGCTCTGGAAACACCATATATTTT. Protein sequence: CATSRTPTGSGNTIYF.

This clonotype was counted only a few times. This chain uses TRBV19 with TRBJ2-1; no definite D call. The CDR3 runs to 14 residues. Trimming cost V 7 bases and J 4 bases, with 14 bases left between them. Germline V gives CDR1 LNHDA, CDR2 SQIVND (reference sequence). The CDR3 nucleotides are TGTGCCAGTACCTCGCGTGGGGTATACAATGAGCAGTTCTTC. Protein: CASTSRGVYNEQFF.

This clonotype has a handful of counts. The J gene is TRBJ2-7, the V gene TRBV2; 9 nucleotides agree with TRBD1. V shed 6 bases and J 6 bases; nucleotides not matched to a gene: 3. CDR3 length: 12 amino acids. Germline loops: CDR1 SNHLY, CDR2 FYNNEI. The CDR3 DNA is TGTGCCAGCAGGACAGGGGGTGGCGAGCAGTACTTC. Residues: CASRTGGGEQYF.

The sample holds a few counts of this clonotype. This rearrangement joins TRBV24-1 to TRBJ2-2, with D perhaps matching TRBD1 (5 bases). Trimming left V 5 bases short and J 4 bases short, with 19 bases between. The germline CDR1 and CDR2 sequences are KGHDR and SFDVKD. The CDR3 loop spans 17 amino acids. The CDR3 nucleotides read TGTGCCACCAGTGCCCGTAGTGGGGCCGGCCCCACCGGGGAGCTGTTTTTT. Translating it yields CATSARSGAGPTGELFF.

The V call is TRBV6-2 or TRBV6-3, the J call TRBJ2-5; 13 bases fit TRBD2. Germline trimming cut 7 bases from V and 13 bases from J; bases unmatched to any gene: 9. Looked up from germline, CDR1 is MNHEY and CDR2 is SVGEGT. This CDR3 has 13 residues. The CDR3 spells CASNQLAGGPRYF. The CDR3 DNA sequence: TGTGCCAGCAACCAACTAGCGGGAGGGCCTCGGTACTTC.

The chain carries TRBV28 and TRBJ1-1; maybe TRBD1 (6 bases). Trimming left V 5 bases short and J 9 bases short, with 16 bases between. This CDR3 spans 13 amino acids. Germline CDR1 MDHEN, CDR2 SYDVKM. This CDR3 is CASSDGQQVKAFF. CDR3 DNA sequence: TGTGCCAGCAGTGACGGACAGCAGGTGAAAGCTTTCTTT.

The gene calls are TRBV12-3 or TRBV12-4 and TRBJ2-5; a possible D gene is TRBD2 (5 bases). V gave up 11 bases and J gave up 4 bases, with 17 bases separating them. CDR3 size: 13 residues. CDR3 residues: CASRSGMGETQYF. For the CDR3, the DNA is TGTGCCTCCAGGTCGGGGATGGGAGAGACCCAGTACTTC.

The chain has TRBV28 and TRBJ2-3; 7 positions agree with TRBD1. The CDR3 is 16 residues long. Losses at the gene ends were 5 bases for V and 4 bases for J; bases not matched to a gene: 12. In germline, CDR1 is MDHEN, CDR2 SYDVKM. The CDR3 DNA sequence: TGTGCCAGCAGTACGACAGGGACCCCCCAGCCAGATACGCAGTATTTT. Its translation: CASSTTGTPQPDTQYF.

This clonotype was seen only a few times. The chain employs TRBV12-3 or TRBV12-4 and TRBJ2-7, with D possibly being TRBD2 (6 bases). The CDR3 consists of 13 residues. V dropped 9 bases and J dropped 2 bases, with 14 bases sitting between them. Here the CDR3 reads CASLSGPTYEQYF. In DNA form, the CDR3 reads TGTGCCAGTTTGAGCGGGCCCACCTACGAGCAGTACTTC.